A selection of T cell receptor beta chains follows, all from one sample in a study of T cells in tumors after PD-1 blockade. The assay was immunoSEQ multiplex PCR, and TCRdb's table has in-frame clones only and misses some. The repertoire holds roughly 50,000 clones, more than 65% seen once, with roughly 4.1% in the top ten. The sample in question was PBMCs, obtained before anti-PD-1 treatment. The source is a human donor with basal cell carcinoma. CDR3s include the opening cysteine and the closing phenylalanine or tryptophan. D genes are given only for firm matches. Where a row states a size, it is once, few, many or the class of an expanded clone; other rows omit it.

cdr3_aa	cdr3_nt	v_call	j_call	clone_size	d_call
CASSRKRVPGQPQHF	TGTGCCAGCAGTCGCAAAAGGGTCCCTGGGCAGCCCCAGCATTTT	TRBV27	TRBJ1-5	.	.
CASSYTGVNTEAFF	TGTGCCAGCAGCTACACAGGGGTGAACACTGAAGCTTTCTTT	TRBV6-6	TRBJ1-1	.	TRBD1
CASSLLVGEQFF	TGTGCCAGCAGTTTATTGGTTGGTGAGCAGTTCTTC	TRBV28	TRBJ2-1	.	.
CASSLDWAGVGVDYGYTF	TGCGCCAGCAGCTTGGATTGGGCCGGAGTTGGGGTTGACTATGGCTACACCTTC	TRBV5-1	TRBJ1-2	.	.
CASSERGPDTYEQYF	TGCGCCAGCAGTGAGAGGGGGCCCGATACCTACGAGCAGTACTTC	TRBV10-2	TRBJ2-7	.	TRBD1
CASSLRQGTQETQYF	TGCGCCAGCAGCTTGAGACAGGGGACCCAAGAGACCCAGTACTTC	TRBV5-1	TRBJ2-5	.	TRBD1
CASSRDSNNQPQHF	TGTGCCAGCAGCCGGGACAGCAACAATCAGCCCCAGCATTTT	TRBV3-1/TRBV3-2	TRBJ1-5	.	TRBD1
CAISLSTTSGGAPEQFF	TGTGCCATCAGTTTATCTACGACTAGCGGGGGGGCCCCTGAGCAGTTCTTC	TRBV10-3	TRBJ2-1	.	TRBD2
CASGPTPGYGYTF	TGTGCCAGCGGGCCAACTCCTGGCTATGGCTACACCTTC	TRBV6-5	TRBJ1-2	.	.
CASANRGQETQYF	TGTGCCAGCGCTAACAGGGGTCAAGAGACCCAGTACTTC	TRBV11-1	TRBJ2-5	.	TRBD1
CAISESARTNYGYTF	TGTGCCATCAGTGAGTCCGCCCGGACTAACTATGGCTACACCTTC	TRBV10-3	TRBJ1-2	.	.
CASSLAGATNQPQHF	TGCGCCAGCAGCTTGGCTGGGGCCACCAATCAGCCCCAGCATTTT	TRBV5-1	TRBJ1-5	few	.
CASSPLGLAGDEQYF	TGTGCCAGCAGCCCTCTCGGACTAGCGGGGGACGAGCAGTACTTC	TRBV14	TRBJ2-7	.	TRBD2
CASSGPIQYF	TGTGCCAGCAGTGGACCCATTCAGTACTTC	TRBV2	TRBJ2-4	.	.
CASSDRQGAGNTEAFF	TGTGCCAGCAGTGACAGACAGGGGGCCGGGAACACTGAAGCTTTCTTT	TRBV6-1	TRBJ1-1	.	TRBD1
CASSRTPGGDNQPQHF	TGTGCCAGCAGCCGAACACCCGGAGGGGACAATCAGCCCCAGCATTTT	TRBV3-1/TRBV3-2	TRBJ1-5	.	.
CASSDSAGGATEQFF	TGTGCCAGCAGTGACTCGGCCGGGGGGGCCACTGAGCAGTTCTTC	TRBV6-4	TRBJ2-1	once	TRBD2
CASSLGLGSGSPLHF	TGTGCCAGCAGCTTAGGGTTGGGGTCCGGTTCACCCCTCCACTTT	TRBV7-6	TRBJ1-6	.	.
CAWSVRGGRQGDTQYF	TGTGCCTGGAGTGTCCGCGGGGGCCGCCAAGGGGATACGCAGTATTTT	TRBV30	TRBJ2-3	.	.
CASSPDQSRGNTIYF	TGTGCCAGCTCACCGGACCAATCGAGAGGAAACACCATATATTTT	TRBV18	TRBJ1-3	.	.
CASSTSGTSIYEQYF	TGTGCCAGCAGTACCTCCGGGACATCCATTTACGAGCAGTACTTC	TRBV28	TRBJ2-7	.	.
CASTSRGGGEETQYF	TGCGCCAGCACCTCCCGAGGGGGGGGAGAAGAGACCCAGTACTTC	TRBV5-1	TRBJ2-5	.	.
CASSFTSGGYEQYF	TGTGCCAGCAGCTTCACTAGCGGGGGCTACGAGCAGTACTTC	TRBV5-6	TRBJ2-7	.	TRBD2
CASSQEEGLDLTDTQYF	TGTGCCAGCAGCCAAGAGGAGGGACTAGATCTGACAGATACGCAGTATTTT	TRBV3-1/TRBV3-2	TRBJ2-3	once	TRBD2
CASTSLNGAQGGEAFF	TGTGCCAGCACCTCTCTCAACGGGGCCCAAGGGGGCGAAGCTTTCTTT	TRBV7-8	TRBJ1-1	.	TRBD1
CASSLRGVQEKLFF	TGTGCCAGCAGCTTGAGGGGCGTCCAGGAAAAACTGTTTTTT	TRBV5-6	TRBJ1-4	.	.
CASSSPRDNQETQYF	TGTGCCAGCAGCTCCCCCCGGGACAACCAAGAGACCCAGTACTTC	TRBV11-3	TRBJ2-5	.	.
CASSFDSGGQTQYF	TGTGCCAGCAGTTTCGATAGCGGGGGACAGACCCAGTACTTC	TRBV27	TRBJ2-5	once	TRBD2
CASSESLSGSYGYTF	TGTGCCAGCAGTGAAAGCCTTTCGGGCTCCTATGGCTACACCTTC	TRBV6-1	TRBJ1-2	medium-sized	.
CASSRGGTSGDLTGELFF	TGTGCCAGCAGCCGCGGGGGGACTAGCGGGGACCTCACCGGGGAGCTGTTTTTT	TRBV27	TRBJ2-2	few	TRBD2
CASRKRGSSYNEQFF	TGTGCCAGCAGGAAGCGGGGGAGCTCCTACAATGAGCAGTTCTTC	TRBV6-5	TRBJ2-1	.	TRBD2
CATSGRSPPGIYEQYF	TGTGCCACCAGTGGCCGCTCTCCTCCAGGGATCTACGAGCAGTACTTC	TRBV24-1	TRBJ2-7	.	.
CATSGGGSKNEQFF	TGTGCCACCAGTGGGGGGGGGAGCAAAAATGAGCAGTTCTTC	TRBV24-1	TRBJ2-1	.	TRBD2
CASSGGTVIEQYF	TGTGCCAGCAGTGGGGGGACAGTGATCGAGCAGTACTTC	TRBV2	TRBJ2-7	.	TRBD1
CASSLAPGRQETQYF	TGTGCCAGCAGCTTAGCTCCAGGGCGACAAGAGACCCAGTACTTC	TRBV11-1	TRBJ2-5	.	.
CASSRTSTSYEQYF	TGTGCCAGCAGTCGGACGTCCACTTCCTACGAGCAGTACTTC	TRBV6-5	TRBJ2-7	.	.
CATRPPTGGHSYGYTF	TGTGCCACCAGGCCCCCGACAGGGGGCCATTCCTATGGCTACACCTTC	TRBV15	TRBJ1-2	.	TRBD1
CASSLAIVTGELFF	TGTGCCAGCAGCTTAGCGATAGTAACCGGGGAGCTGTTTTTT	TRBV7-9	TRBJ2-2	.	.
CASSQRVGQGTDTQYF	TGTGCCAGCAGCCAAAGGGTGGGACAGGGGACCGATACGCAGTATTTT	TRBV3-1/TRBV3-2	TRBJ2-3	.	TRBD1
CASSAMTGSGANVLTF	TGTGCCAGCAGCGCTATGACAGGGTCTGGGGCCAACGTCCTGACTTTC	TRBV7-6	TRBJ2-6	.	TRBD1
CATSRSRRQGNYGYTF	TGTGCCACCAGTCGATCGCGACGACAGGGGAACTATGGCTACACCTTC	TRBV15	TRBJ1-2	.	TRBD1
CASSQGDYQDTQYF	TGTGCCAGCAGCCAAGGGGACTACCAAGATACGCAGTATTTT	TRBV3-1/TRBV3-2	TRBJ2-3	.	TRBD2
CASRGGSGVRTDTQYF	TGTGCCAGCAGGGGAGGGAGCGGGGTACGCACAGATACGCAGTATTTT	TRBV7-2	TRBJ2-3	.	TRBD2
CAWSVGRSEKLFF	TGTGCCTGGAGTGTTGGACGGTCTGAAAAACTGTTTTTT	TRBV30	TRBJ1-4	.	.
CATSDSDRDEQYF	TGTGCCACCAGTGATTCTGACAGGGACGAGCAGTACTTC	TRBV24-1	TRBJ2-7	.	TRBD1
CATSGDRTNNEQFF	TGTGCCACCAGTGGGGACAGAACTAACAATGAGCAGTTCTTC	TRBV24-1	TRBJ2-1	.	TRBD1
CASSEWGPNQPQHF	TGTGCCAGCAGTGAATGGGGACCTAATCAGCCCCAGCATTTT	TRBV25-1	TRBJ1-5	.	.
CASSLGSGRRNPYNEQFF	TGCGCCAGCAGCTTGGGTAGCGGACGCCGAAACCCCTACAATGAGCAGTTCTTC	TRBV5-1	TRBJ2-1	.	.
CASSLKLAGLNTGELFF	TGTGCCAGCAGCTTGAAACTAGCGGGTTTAAACACCGGGGAGCTGTTTTTT	TRBV5-4	TRBJ2-2	few	TRBD2
CASSSVRGFETEAFF	TGTGCCAGCAGTTCGGTAAGAGGTTTTGAGACTGAAGCTTTCTTT	TRBV28	TRBJ1-1	.	.
CSGGDKNYGYTF	TGCAGCGGGGGGGACAAAAACTATGGCTACACCTTC	TRBV29-1	TRBJ1-2	few	.
CASSIVHRGYEQYF	TGTGCCAGTAGTATCGTTCACAGGGGCTACGAGCAGTACTTC	TRBV19	TRBJ2-7	.	TRBD1
CASSPDRGAPNTEAFF	TGTGCCAGCAGCCCGGACAGGGGGGCCCCAAACACTGAAGCTTTCTTT	TRBV5-6	TRBJ1-1	.	TRBD1
CASGPGPFFYGYTF	TGTGCTAGTGGTCCGGGTCCCTTCTTCTATGGCTACACCTTC	TRBV12-5	TRBJ1-2	medium-sized	.
CASRTSGRENIQYF	TGTGCCAGCCGGACTAGCGGGAGGGAAAACATTCAGTACTTC	TRBV27	TRBJ2-4	.	TRBD2
CASRPKAGQGISNSPLHF	TGTGCCAGCAGACCCAAAGCGGGACAGGGGATATCAAATTCACCCCTCCACTTT	TRBV3-1/TRBV3-2	TRBJ1-6	.	TRBD1
CASSTKSGGDTGELFF	TGTGCCAGCAGCACCAAGAGCGGGGGGGACACCGGGGAGCTGTTTTTT	TRBV2	TRBJ2-2	few	TRBD2
CASSTGIQETQYF	TGTGCCAGCTCCACAGGAATCCAAGAGACCCAGTACTTC	TRBV18	TRBJ2-5	.	.